This TCR beta chain was sequenced during a study of human T cells and chemical hapten exposure. Documented time point: patch test 1, 2 weeks after DPC sensitization. Documented treatment: therapeutic diphenylcyclopropenone sensitization with weekly scalp DPC. A word on this clonotype: Its antigen is currently unknown.

Germline CDR1 and CDR2: KGHSH and LQKENI. The CDR3 sequence is 14 residues long. The ends were cut back, 3 bases at V and 8 bases at J, with 14 bases in the middle. TCRdb independently ran MiXCR on the RACE reads; one entry per CDR3 protein. The table shows 150,000 to 200,000 distinct CDR3 sequences, with 13% to 15% occurring only once. Study conclusions and caveats: Versus controls, expanded TCRs had significantly more large CDR3 similarity clusters. No change in TCRs above 1 in 1000 frequency was produced by DPC sensitization.

The sequenced sample was whole blood, obtained in connection with sensitization to the hapten diphenylcyclopropenone (DPC). The sequence came from a woman younger than 45 with alopecia areata. Some clones in this sample may be carry-over from other donors' samples. This chain joins TRBV18 and TRBJ1-5; the D gene is possibly TRBD1 (5 bases). This CDR3 reads CASSPQGRQEPQHF. In nucleotides, the CDR3 is TGTGCCAGCTCACCTCAGGGCCGCCAGGAGCCCCAGCATTTT.